The sequence of this T cell receptor (beta chain) was determined in a study of blood T cell repertoires in COVID-19. As processed by the authors: Cell counts per sample came from amplifying reference gene primers. Here immunoSEQ multiplex PCR was the method, and the copy in TCRdb shows in-frame clones only, minus some. V, J and clone size reflect that table, while D and trimming were determined from the DNA. The profile covers more than 300,000 clones, with more than 90% appearing a single time and around 20% taken by the ten largest. This CDR3 comprises 15 residues. V shed 6 bases and J 4 bases; nucleotides not matched to a gene: 7. Germline-derived CDR1 and CDR2 are MNHEY and SMNVEV (reference sequence). Which cohort a participant joined came from the clinical history participants gave.

The chain is built from TRBV27 and TRBJ2-2; 8 bases match TRBD2. The sample was PBMCs or T cells enriched from blood (not recorded which). This TCR was sampled from a woman in her 30s who had recovered from COVID-19. The CDR3 DNA reads as TGTGCCAGCAGCTACGGACTAGCAGGCACCGGGGAGCTGTTTTTT. It codes for CASSYGLAGTGELFF.